A selection of T cell receptor beta chains follows, all from one sample in a study of control samples from healthy donors and cancer patients. The table came from immunoSEQ multiplex PCR; TCRdb's copy has only in-frame clones and leaves some out. The sample shows around 150,000 clones, roughly 88% of them seen only once. Sequencing used blood. The receptor source for this set is a man between 18 and 29 years old in good health. CDR3s include the opening cysteine and the closing phenylalanine or tryptophan. The order of the fields is J gene, V gene, CDR3 protein.

J gene: TRBJ2-7
V gene: TRBV9
CDR3 protein: CASSVGTGSSYEQYF

J gene: TRBJ1-1
V gene: TRBV28
CDR3 protein: CASSFRDRGTEAFF

J gene: TRBJ2-5
V gene: TRBV9
CDR3 protein: CASSVLSYGETQYF

J gene: TRBJ2-7
V gene: TRBV4-3
CDR3 protein: CASSPSQGGEQYF

J gene: TRBJ2-1
V gene: TRBV7-2
CDR3 protein: CASSLEGSGGTNEQFF

J gene: TRBJ1-4
V gene: TRBV7-8
CDR3 protein: CASSLGRGLTLTNEKLFF

J gene: TRBJ2-7
V gene: TRBV4-3
CDR3 protein: CASSPGPRDSYEQYF

J gene: TRBJ1-2
V gene: TRBV2
CDR3 protein: CASRTRRTAPLANYGYTF

J gene: TRBJ2-2
V gene: TRBV6-2/TRBV6-3
CDR3 protein: CASSYSLAGGHSTGELFF

J gene: TRBJ2-1
V gene: TRBV6-2/TRBV6-3
CDR3 protein: CASSSGLAGGHEQFF

J gene: TRBJ2-3
V gene: TRBV28
CDR3 protein: CASHTRAGVIDTQYF

J gene: TRBJ2-5
V gene: TRBV12-3/TRBV12-4
CDR3 protein: CASSLGLETQYF

J gene: TRBJ2-2
V gene: TRBV21-1
CDR3 protein: CASRIWLTFHTGELFF

J gene: TRBJ2-7
V gene: TRBV2
CDR3 protein: CATTRHITGALQSYEQYF

J gene: TRBJ2-5
V gene: TRBV5-4
CDR3 protein: CASSTPGNRKTQYF

J gene: TRBJ1-5
V gene: TRBV6-2/TRBV6-3
CDR3 protein: CASSYSGQDGYRPQHF

J gene: TRBJ1-3
V gene: TRBV7-9
CDR3 protein: CASSVQGSGNTIYF

J gene: TRBJ2-2
V gene: TRBV24-1
CDR3 protein: CATGPGGELFF

J gene: TRBJ2-7
V gene: TRBV7-2
CDR3 protein: CASSSQPGQGYEQYF

J gene: TRBJ2-3
V gene: TRBV5-4
CDR3 protein: CASSAAGGPSDTQYF

J gene: TRBJ1-1
V gene: TRBV20-1
CDR3 protein: CSAKRFAEAFF

J gene: TRBJ1-6
V gene: TRBV18
CDR3 protein: CASSPLSPGAGSPLHF

J gene: TRBJ2-1
V gene: TRBV18
CDR3 protein: CASSQQGNEQFF

J gene: TRBJ1-1
V gene: TRBV5-8
CDR3 protein: CASSLSGSSNTEAFF

J gene: TRBJ1-2
V gene: TRBV6-5
CDR3 protein: CASSLDRSPYGYTF

J gene: TRBJ2-5
V gene: TRBV5-1
CDR3 protein: CASSSTGARETQYF

J gene: TRBJ2-3
V gene: TRBV28
CDR3 protein: CASSFTSGGVKDTQYF

J gene: TRBJ1-2
V gene: TRBV21-1
CDR3 protein: CASSKGQASTF

J gene: TRBJ2-5
V gene: TRBV5-4
CDR3 protein: CASSYTGGASSETQYF

J gene: TRBJ2-6
V gene: TRBV30
CDR3 protein: CAWRLKIFSGANVLTF

J gene: TRBJ1-6
V gene: TRBV6-5
CDR3 protein: CASSRRSNSPLHF

J gene: TRBJ1-3
V gene: TRBV4-3
CDR3 protein: CASSQDHRGLSGNTIYF